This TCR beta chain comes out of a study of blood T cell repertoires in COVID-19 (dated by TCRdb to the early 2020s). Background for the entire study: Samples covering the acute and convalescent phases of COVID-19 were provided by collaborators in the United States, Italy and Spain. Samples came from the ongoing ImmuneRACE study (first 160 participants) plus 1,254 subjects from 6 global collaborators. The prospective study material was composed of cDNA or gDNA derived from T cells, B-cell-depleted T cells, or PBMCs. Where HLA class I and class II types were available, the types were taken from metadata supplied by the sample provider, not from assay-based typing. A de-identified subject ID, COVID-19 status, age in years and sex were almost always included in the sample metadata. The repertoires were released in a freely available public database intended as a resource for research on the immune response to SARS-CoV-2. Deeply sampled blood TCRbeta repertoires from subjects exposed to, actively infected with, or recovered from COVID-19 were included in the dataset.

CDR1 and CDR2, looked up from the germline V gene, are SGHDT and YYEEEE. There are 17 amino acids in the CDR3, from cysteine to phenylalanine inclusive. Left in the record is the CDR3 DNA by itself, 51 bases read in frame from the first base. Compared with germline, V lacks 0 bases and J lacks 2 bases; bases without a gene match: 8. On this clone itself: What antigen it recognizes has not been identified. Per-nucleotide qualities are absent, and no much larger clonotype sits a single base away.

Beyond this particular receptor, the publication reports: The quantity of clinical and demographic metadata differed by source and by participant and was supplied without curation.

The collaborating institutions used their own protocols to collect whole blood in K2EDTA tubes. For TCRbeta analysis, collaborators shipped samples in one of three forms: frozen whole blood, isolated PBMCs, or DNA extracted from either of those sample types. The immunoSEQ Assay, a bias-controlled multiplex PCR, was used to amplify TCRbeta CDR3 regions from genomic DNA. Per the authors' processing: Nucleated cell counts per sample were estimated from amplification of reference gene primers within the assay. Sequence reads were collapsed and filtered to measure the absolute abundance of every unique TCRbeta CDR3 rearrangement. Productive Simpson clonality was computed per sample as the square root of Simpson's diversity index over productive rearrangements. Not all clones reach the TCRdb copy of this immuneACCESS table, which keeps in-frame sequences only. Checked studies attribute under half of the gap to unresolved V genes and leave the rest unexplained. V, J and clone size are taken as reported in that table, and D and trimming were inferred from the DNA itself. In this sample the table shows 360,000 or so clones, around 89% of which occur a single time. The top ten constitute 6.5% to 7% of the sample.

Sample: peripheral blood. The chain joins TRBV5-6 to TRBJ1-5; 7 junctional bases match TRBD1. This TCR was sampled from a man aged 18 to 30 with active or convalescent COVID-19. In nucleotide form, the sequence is TGTGCCAGCAGCTTGGGACAGGGAAATTACGGCAATCAGCCCCAGCATTTT. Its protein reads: CASSLGQGNYGNQPQHF. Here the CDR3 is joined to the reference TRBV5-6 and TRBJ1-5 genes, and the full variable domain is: DAGVTQSPTHLIKTRGQQVTLRCSPKSGHDTVSWYQQALGQGPQFIFQYYEEEERQRGNFPDRFSGHQFPNYSSELNVNALLLGDSALYLCASSLGQGNYGNQPQHFGDGTRLSIL.